This T cell receptor (beta chain) comes out of a study of CD8+ T cells in alopecia areata. As for the study in general: Oral tofacitinib, 5 to 10 mg twice daily, was given in an open-label trial.

Reverse transcription of extracted RNA yielded cDNA, which provided the sequencing template. Measured with immunoSEQ multiplex PCR; TCRdb has only the in-frame clones, and not every one. The sample holds roughly 110,000 clones, approximately 54% seen once. Treatment noted: oral pan-JAK inhibitor, 5-10 mg twice daily. CDR3 length: 15 residues. Per germline, CDR1 SGHRS and CDR2 YFSETQ. Trimming removed 3 bases from V and 1 base from J, with 14 bases in between. The sequence was obtained from a human donor with alopecia areata. The sample was CD8+ T cells sorted from blood, taken at week 24, from a patient treated with tofacitinib. V gene TRBV5-1 combines with J gene TRBJ2-7, with a tentative D call TRBD1 (6 bases). The CDR3 sequence is CASSSGWGPSYEQYF. DNA of the CDR3: TGCGCCAGCAGCTCGGGATGGGGGCCGTCCTACGAGCAGTACTTC.